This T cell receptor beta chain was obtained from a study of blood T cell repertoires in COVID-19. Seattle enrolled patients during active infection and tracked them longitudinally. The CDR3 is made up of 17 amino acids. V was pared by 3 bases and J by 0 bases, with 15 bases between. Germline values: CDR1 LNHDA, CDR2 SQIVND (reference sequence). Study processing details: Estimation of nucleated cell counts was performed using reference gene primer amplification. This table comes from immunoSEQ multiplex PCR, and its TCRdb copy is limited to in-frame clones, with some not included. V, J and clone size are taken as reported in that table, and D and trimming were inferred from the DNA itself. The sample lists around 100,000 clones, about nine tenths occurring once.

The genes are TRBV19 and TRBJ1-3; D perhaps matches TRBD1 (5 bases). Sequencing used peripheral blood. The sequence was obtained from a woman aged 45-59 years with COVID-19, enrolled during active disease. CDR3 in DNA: TGTGCCAGTAGTATGATAGCCTCGGGGGACTCTGGAAACACCATATATTTT. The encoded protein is CASSMIASGDSGNTIYF.